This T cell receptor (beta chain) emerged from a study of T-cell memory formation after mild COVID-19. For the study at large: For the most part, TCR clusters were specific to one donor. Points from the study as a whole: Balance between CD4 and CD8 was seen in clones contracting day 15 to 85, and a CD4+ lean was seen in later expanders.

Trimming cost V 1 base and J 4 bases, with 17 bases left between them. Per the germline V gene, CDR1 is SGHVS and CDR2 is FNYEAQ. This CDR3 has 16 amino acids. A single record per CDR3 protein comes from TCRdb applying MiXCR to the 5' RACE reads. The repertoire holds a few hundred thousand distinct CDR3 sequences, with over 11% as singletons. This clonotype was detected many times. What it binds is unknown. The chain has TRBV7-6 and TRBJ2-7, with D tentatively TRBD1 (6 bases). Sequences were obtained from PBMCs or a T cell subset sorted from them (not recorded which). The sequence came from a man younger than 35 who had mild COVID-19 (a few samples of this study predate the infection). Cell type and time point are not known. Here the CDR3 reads CASSLGGQGYRYEQYF. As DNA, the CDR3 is TGTGCCAGCAGCTTAGGAGGCCAGGGGTATAGGTACGAGCAGTACTTC.